The clone carrying this TCR beta chain came up many times. Germline values: CDR1 SGHAT, CDR2 FQDESV (reference sequence). This CDR3 spans 12 amino acids. V dropped 5 bases and J dropped 7 bases, with 8 bases sitting between them. Stated time point: newly diagnosed GD, antithyroid drugs for less than 3 months. The TCR library was made from RNA that had been extracted from PBMCs in TRIzol. The data derive from a study of regulatory T cells in long-lasting Graves disease. Turning to the study itself: Antithyroid drugs had been given to newly diagnosed Graves' patients for under 3 months.

iRepertoire HTBI primers and Arm-PCR of CDR3 regions built TCR beta libraries. TCRdb called the multiplex PCR reads again in MiXCR, with one record for every CDR3 protein. The sample gives fewer than 550,000 distinct CDR3 sequences, about 16% of which show up once; approximately 25% is in the top ten. The same data also went into a second study, on T cells in Graves' hyperthyroidism and ophthalmopathy. That source notes: Ophthalmopathy was distinguished from stable hyperthyroidism by 13 V-J signatures.

Material: peripheral blood mononuclear cells (PBMCs), obtained at new diagnosis, from a patient treated with antithyroid drugs. The chain employs TRBV11-1 and TRBJ2-2; D gene uncertain. This clonotype originated in a woman aged 35-65 years with Graves disease. This CDR3 reads CASSLSGGELFF. In nucleotides, the CDR3 is TGTGCCAGCAGCCTCAGTGGCGGGGAGCTGTTTTTT.